The 18 T cell receptor beta chains below come from one sample, sequenced in a study of T cell changes during pregnancy in multiple sclerosis. Clones were sequenced by immunoSEQ multiplex PCR, and TCRdb holds only the in-frame ones, with some missing. This table has more than 55,000 clones, around nine tenths appearing once. This specimen consisted of peripheral blood, obtained in the first trimester of pregnancy. The origin of the receptors is a female donor in good health, enrolled as a control in a pregnancy study.

The chain employs TRBV29-1 and TRBJ1-4; weak D call: TRBD1 (5 bases). The CDR3 spans 14 residues. The V end was cut by 1 base, the J end by 10 bases, with 16 bases between. CDR1 is SQVTM, CDR2 ANQGSEA, per germline. This CDR3 reads CSVEVTDTGGKLFF. The CDR3 bases are TGCAGCGTTGAAGTCACGGACACCGGTGGAAAACTGTTTTTT.

The J gene is TRBJ2-7, the V gene TRBV19; D might be TRBD2 (6 bases). There are 13 residues in the CDR3. Germline V lookup: CDR1 LNHDA, CDR2 SQIVND (reference sequence). Deletions cut 2 bases from V and 6 bases from J, with 11 bases between. CDR3: CASSIIRGSEQYF. The CDR3 bases are TGTGCCAGTAGTATAATACGGGGGTCCGAGCAGTACTTC.

This chain links TRBV27 with TRBJ2-7; 9 bases map to TRBD1. V dropped 2 bases and J dropped 2; count of bases not matched to a gene: 7. Germline CDR1 and CDR2: MNHEY and SMNVEV (reference sequence). There are 16 residues in the CDR3. The CDR3 loop reads CASSLSPGTGTYEQYF. CDR3 bases: TGTGCCAGCAGTTTAAGCCCCGGGACAGGGACCTACGAGCAGTACTTC.

Concerning this clone: One end of the junction fails to match germline, which may point to a read error. The chain couples TRBV7-7 to TRBJ2-5; D is perhaps TRBD2 (5 bases). CDR1 and CDR2 (germline): SSHAT, FNYEAQ (reference sequence). The length of the CDR3 is 13 residues. DNA of the CDR3: TGTGCTAGCAGCTTAGGACTCCTGGAGACCCAGTACTTC. Translation gives CASSLGLLETQYF. The entire variable domain, with the rest obtained from reference TRBV7-7 and TRBJ2-5, is as follows: GAGVSQSPRYKVTKRGQDVTLRCDPISSHATLYWYQQALGQGPEFLTYFNYEAQPDKSGLPSDRFSAERPEGSISTLTIQRTEQRDSAMYRCASSLGLLETQYFGPGTRLLVL.

The J gene is TRBJ2-7, the V gene TRBV14, with 13 bases that match TRBD2. Germline V CDR1 and CDR2: SGHDN, FVKESK. The V gene end was trimmed by 4 bases and the J gene end by 3 bases; junction bases not matched to a gene: 3. The CDR3 loop spans 15 amino acids. In DNA, the CDR3 is TGTGCCAGCAGCCCGGGACTAGCGGGAATCTACGAGCAGTACTTC. This encodes CASSPGLAGIYEQYF.

The chain employs TRBV2 and TRBJ2-2; 9 bases map to TRBD2. This CDR3 has 15 residues. Trimming cost V 4 bases and J 5 bases; bases outside gene matches: 5. From germline, CDR1 is SNHLY and CDR2 FYNNEI. CDR3 sequence reads: CASSGAGGSTGELFF. Written as DNA, the CDR3 is TGTGCCAGCAGTGGAGCGGGAGGATCTACCGGGGAGCTGTTTTTT.

The CDR3 sequence is CASSLSGRDLSTDTQYF. The CDR3 DNA reads TGCGCCAGCAGCCTAAGCGGGCGGGACCTAAGCACAGATACGCAGTATTTT. The J gene is TRBJ2-3, the V gene TRBV4-1; a weak D match, TRBD2 (6 bases). V was shortened by 4 bases and J by 0 bases, with 17 bases between the two germline ends. The CDR3 is made up of 17 amino acids. CDR1 is MGHRA and CDR2 is YSYEKL in the germline V gene.

The chain links TRBV6-5 to TRBJ1-5; perhaps TRBD1 as D (5 bases). The CDR3 extends over 14 amino acids. V was pared by 6 bases and J by 1 base, with 10 bases between. Per germline, CDR1 MNHEY and CDR2 SVGAGI. The CDR3 DNA reads as TGTGCCAGCAGGCCCAGACAGAGCAATCAGCCCCAGCATTTT. Its translation is CASRPRQSNQPQHF.

The V call is TRBV6-5, the J call TRBJ1-2, with TRBD1 matching 11 bases. CDR3 length equals 14 residues. V shed 4 bases, J shed 4 bases, and the junction held 2 bases outside the gene matches. Germline CDR1 MNHEY, CDR2 SVGAGI. CDR3 sequence: CASSLGQGAYGYTF. The CDR3 nucleotides read TGTGCCAGCAGTTTAGGACAGGGGGCCTATGGCTACACCTTC.

This clone was seen once. V and J are TRBV7-2 and TRBJ2-3; 13 nucleotides line up with TRBD2. CDR1 is SGHTA and CDR2 is FQGNSA in the germline V gene. CDR3 size: 16 residues. V shed 5 bases, J shed 1 base, and the junction held 3 bases outside the gene matches. The CDR3 DNA follows: TGTGCCAGCAGCGTACTAGCGGGAGGGGGCACAGATACGCAGTATTTT. It yields the protein CASSVLAGGGTDTQYF.

This chain uses TRBV27 with TRBJ2-3, with D tentatively TRBD2 (6 bases). Germline assignment: CDR1 MNHEY and CDR2 SMNVEV (reference sequence). V lost 9 bases, J lost 3 bases, and 13 bases lay in between. The CDR3 runs to 13 residues. The CDR3 nucleotides read TGTGCCAGTATACAGGAGGGTACAGATACGCAGTATTTT. Translation: CASIQEGTDTQYF.

This chain uses TRBV7-9 with TRBJ2-5; perhaps TRBD2 as D (5 bases). The CDR3 spans 13 residues. Trimming shortened V by 5 bases and J by 9 bases, and 16 bases separated the two germline ends. Germline V gives CDR1 SEHNR, CDR2 FQNEAQ (reference sequence). In DNA form, the CDR3 reads TGTGCCAGCAGCCTCCGGCCGGCCGGGGCCCAGTACTTC. It translates to CASSLRPAGAQYF. Full variable domain (outside the CDR3, taken from reference TRBV7-9 and TRBJ2-5): DTGVSQNPRHKITKRGQNVTFRCDPISEHNRLYWYRQTLGQGPEFLTYFQNEAQLEKSRLLSDRFSAERPKGSFSTLEIQRTEQGDSAMYLCASSLRPAGAQYFGPGTRLLVL.

The chain carries TRBV14 and TRBJ2-3; 7 nucleotides agree with TRBD1. The CDR3 consists of 18 residues. From germline, CDR1 is SGHDN and CDR2 FVKESK. Trimming removed 3 bases from V and 0 bases from J; junction bases left unmatched: 12. The CDR3 region is CASSQNPDRTYSTDTQYF. In nucleotides, the CDR3 is TGTGCCAGCAGCCAGAACCCGGACAGGACATATAGCACAGATACGCAGTATTTT.

The CDR3 bases are TGCGCCAGCAGCATTGTGGGCAGGGCAGGGTACGAGCAGTACTTC. It codes for CASSIVGRAGYEQYF. This chain connects TRBV5-1 to TRBJ2-7; D might be TRBD1 (5 bases). V lost 4 bases to trimming and J lost 4 bases, with 18 bases between them. The germline V gene encodes CDR1 SGHRS and CDR2 YFSETQ. CDR3 length equals 15 residues. Variable domain in full (rest from reference TRBV5-1 and TRBJ2-7): KAGVTQTPRYLIKTRGQQVTLSCSPISGHRSVSWYQQTPGQGLQFLFEYFSETQRNKGNFPGRFSGRQFSNSRSEMNVSTLELGDSALYLCASSIVGRAGYEQYFGPGTRLTVT.

The V gene is TRBV29-1, the J gene TRBJ2-1; 9 bases map to TRBD2. CDR1 is SQVTM, CDR2 ANQGSEA, per germline. The V gene end was trimmed by 4 bases and the J gene end by 5 bases; junction bases not matched to a gene: 12. CDR3 length equals 16 residues. In DNA, the CDR3 is TGCAGCGTTGTGGGGTGGGTGGTAGCGGGAGACAATGAGCAGTTCTTC. Translating it yields CSVVGWVVAGDNEQFF.

This chain connects TRBV9 to TRBJ2-4, with D possibly matching TRBD1 (6 bases). This CDR3 has 12 residues. Germline V lookup: CDR1 SGDLS, CDR2 YYNGEE. Trimming removed 3 bases at V and 7 bases at J, with 8 bases between. CDR3 residues: CASSGTANIQYF. In DNA, the CDR3 is TGTGCCAGCAGCGGGACAGCGAACATTCAGTACTTC.

This sequence joins TRBV25-1 and TRBJ2-5; D gene ambiguous. Trimming left V 6 bases short and J 3 bases short, with 14 bases between. The CDR3 runs 14 residues. Per germline, CDR1 MGHDK and CDR2 SYGVNS. The CDR3 region has the DNA TGTGCCAGCAGCACATCCTCATTAAAAGAGACCCAGTACTTC. Amino acids: CASSTSSLKETQYF.

This clone was recorded once. The chain has TRBV20-1 and TRBJ1-2; the match to TRBD1 covers 8 bases. The CDR3 loop spans 11 amino acids. Trimming removed 3 bases from V and 8 bases from J; junction bases left unmatched: 2. The germline CDR1 and CDR2 sequences are DFQATT and SNEGSKA (reference sequence). CDR3 DNA: TGCAGTGCTAGGGCAGGGGGCGGCTACACCTTC. As protein: CSARAGGGYTF.